Listed here are 25 T cell receptor beta chains from one sample, sequenced in a study of Ad26.COV2.S vaccination and SARS-CoV-2 variants. Produced via immunoSEQ multiplex PCR; TCRdb's table is partial and in-frame only. The profile shows hundreds of thousands of clones, around four fifths of them singletons. Described treatment: over 15 received Ad26.COV2.S at low or high dose, single or two shots; roughly 5 received placebo; per-sample allocation not given. Each sample was drawn 63 days after the first injection (of vaccine or placebo). The sequenced sample was peripheral blood, obtained in a trial of Ad26.COV2.S vaccine versus placebo. The receptors here all came from a person aged 18-65 years who received the Ad26.COV2.S COVID-19 vaccine or a placebo.

J is TRBJ2-6 and V is TRBV28; possible D gene TRBD1, 6 bases. The germline V gene encodes CDR1 MDHEN and CDR2 SYDVKM. The CDR3 has 15 amino acids. With 2 bases removed from V and 4 bases from J, the gap between germline ends came to 9 bases. The CDR3 region has the DNA TGTGCCAGCAGTTTAGGGACAACCGGGGCCAACGTCCTGACTTTC. Its protein is CASSLGTTGANVLTF.

The chain combines TRBV6-2 or TRBV6-3 with TRBJ2-5; 7 bases are shared with TRBD1. Germline V gene data show CDR1 as MNHEY and CDR2 as SVGEGT. The CDR3 totals 13 residues. Trimming cost V 5 bases and J 5 bases; bases outside gene matches: 5. CDR3 loop: CASSRTGWETQYF. The DNA of the CDR3 is TGTGCCAGCAGTCGGACAGGTTGGGAGACCCAGTACTTC.

The chain links TRBV9 to TRBJ2-7; D uncertain. V shed 9 bases and J shed 4 bases, with 2 bases lying between them. Germline V gene lookup returns CDR1 SGDLS and CDR2 YYNGEE. This CDR3 has 8 amino acids. CDR3 coding DNA: TGTGCCAATTACGAGCAGTACTTC. Its translation: CANYEQYF.

V usage is TRBV6-5 and J usage is TRBJ2-7; perhaps TRBD1 as D (6 bases). Germline CDR1 MNHEY, CDR2 SVGAGI. V was clipped by 6 bases and J by 3 bases, with 15 bases between them. CDR3 length: 14 residues. The CDR3 nucleotides read TGTGCCAGCAGCAGGGACACTAACTTCTACGAGCAGTACTTC. Amino acids: CASSRDTNFYEQYF.

The rearrangement uses TRBV12-5 and TRBJ1-2; D might be TRBD1 (6 bases). The V and J ends lost 6 bases and 7 bases respectively, with 12 bases between them. The CDR3 totals 12 residues. Looked up from germline, CDR1 is LGHNT and CDR2 is FRNRAP. The DNA for the CDR3 is TGTGCTAGTGGGCCCCAGGGGTCTGGCTACACCTTC. Residues: CASGPQGSGYTF.

The chain employs TRBV9 and TRBJ2-1; the match to TRBD2 covers 10 bases. The CDR3 contains 17 residues. Germline V CDR1 and CDR2: SGDLS, YYNGEE. Unmatched junction bases numbered 12, after V lost 4 bases and J lost 5 bases. The CDR3 DNA reads TGTGCCAGCAGCTCTAGCGGGGGATCCTTAGGGGACAATGAGCAGTTCTTC. This translates into CASSSSGGSLGDNEQFF.

The CDR3 sequence: CSVQGRLSTEAFF. The CDR3 region has the DNA TGCAGCGTCCAGGGACGGTTGAGCACTGAAGCTTTCTTT. The rearrangement links TRBV29-1 to TRBJ1-1, with D possibly being TRBD1 (5 bases). The germline CDR1 and CDR2 sequences are SQVTM and ANQGSEA. The V end lost 6 bases, the J end lost 4 bases, and 15 bases lay between the germline ends. CDR3 size: 13 residues.

This clone was recorded a few times. CDR3 sequence: CASSVSGNSGNTIYF. The CDR3 DNA is TGTGCCAGCAGCGTCTCAGGGAACTCTGGAAACACCATATATTTT. The chain combines TRBV9 with TRBJ1-3, with a tentative D call TRBD1 (5 bases). Looked up from germline, CDR1 is SGDLS and CDR2 is YYNGEE. Between the trimmed V and J ends, which lost 2 bases and 0 bases, there was a span of 9 bases. The CDR3 sequence is 15 residues long. Complete variable domain (other parts from reference TRBV9 and TRBJ1-3): DSGVTQTPKHLITATGQRVTLRCSPRSGDLSVYWYQQSLDQGLQFLIQYYNGEERAKGNILERFSAQQFPDLHSELNLSSLELGDSALYFCASSVSGNSGNTIYFGEGSWLTVV.

The chain recombines TRBV7-9 with TRBJ2-2; D is ambiguous. Germline CDR1 SEHNR, CDR2 FQNEAQ (reference sequence). Trimming took 10 bases from V and 0 from J, leaving 12 bases between them. The CDR3 is made up of 14 amino acids. CDR3 amino acids: CATLLGANTGELFF. The CDR3 DNA sequence: TGTGCCACCCTCCTCGGCGCGAACACCGGGGAGCTGTTTTTT.

The chain carries TRBV20-1 and TRBJ1-4, with a tentative D call TRBD1 (5 bases). Germline values: CDR1 DFQATT, CDR2 SNEGSKA (reference sequence). Trimming shortened V by 3 bases and J by 0 bases, and 14 bases separated the two germline ends. The CDR3 consists of 16 residues. CDR3 protein: CSASQGWVATNEKLFF. For the CDR3, the DNA is TGCAGTGCTAGTCAGGGCTGGGTAGCAACTAATGAAAAACTGTTTTTT.

The CDR3 sequence: CASSQDWAVGQYF. As DNA, the CDR3 is TGCGCCAGCAGCCAAGACTGGGCCGTGGGGCAGTACTTC. This chain links TRBV4-1 with TRBJ2-7; D is ambiguous. The CDR3 spans 13 residues. The germline CDR1 and CDR2 sequences are MGHRA and YSYEKL. Trimming left V 0 bases short and J 9 bases short, with 12 bases between.

V usage is TRBV18 and J usage is TRBJ2-1; 7 bases agree with TRBD1. V shed 3 bases and J 5 bases; nucleotides not matched to a gene: 7. Germline V lookup: CDR1 KGHSH, CDR2 LQKENI. The CDR3 runs 15 residues. For the CDR3, the DNA is TGTGCCAGCTCACCGCGCCGGACAGGAGACAATGAGCAGTTCTTC. This gives the protein CASSPRRTGDNEQFF.

This clone was found once. The rearrangement links TRBV24-1 to TRBJ1-1; TRBD1 might be the D (6 bases). The CDR3 totals 14 residues. The V end was cut by 4 bases, the J end by 8 bases, with 16 bases between. From germline, CDR1 is KGHDR and CDR2 SFDVKD. Written as DNA, the CDR3 is TGTGCCACCAGTGAATCAGGGGCCTCAATAGAAGCTTTCTTT. Its protein product is CATSESGASIEAFF.

The chain uses TRBV25-1 and TRBJ2-7, with D hard to call. CDR1 and CDR2 from the germline V gene are MGHDK and SYGVNS. The CDR3 length is 16 residues. Trimming took off 4 bases at V and 1 base at J, with 17 bases between the two ends. The CDR3 sequence is CASSGPRRSLSYEQYF. CDR3 in DNA: TGTGCCAGCAGTGGGCCCAGGCGTTCACTATCCTACGAGCAGTACTTC.

CDR3 in DNA: TGTGCCAGCAGCTTGATCGACAGGGAGGGAGAAAAACTGTTTTTT. Translated, it gives CASSLIDREGEKLFF. The rearrangement links TRBV5-6 to TRBJ1-4; 7 bases agree with TRBD1. This CDR3 region has 15 residues. Losses at the gene ends were 1 base for V and 8 bases for J; bases not matched to a gene: 8. CDR1 is SGHDT, CDR2 YYEEEE, per germline.

The chain carries TRBV5-1 and TRBJ2-7, with D unresolved. V shed 7 bases and J shed 5 bases, with 19 bases lying between them. The germline gives CDR1 SGHRS, CDR2 YFSETQ. CDR3 length: 14 residues. The CDR3 protein is CASAARNPLHEQYF. CDR3 bases: TGCGCCAGCGCCGCCCGCAATCCCCTCCACGAGCAGTACTTC.

V gene TRBV20-1 combines with J gene TRBJ1-5; D remains unclear. This CDR3 region has 9 residues. The V and J ends lost 5 bases and 5 bases respectively, with 1 base between them. Germline V gives CDR1 DFQATT, CDR2 SNEGSKA (reference sequence). The CDR3 DNA follows: TGCAGTGCTCATCAGCCCCAGCATTTT. It translates to CSAHQPQHF.

V usage is TRBV7-3 and J usage is TRBJ2-1, with 8 bases aligning to TRBD1. With V trimmed by 1 base and J by 9 bases, 5 bases remained unmatched. Germline V gene lookup returns CDR1 SGHTA and CDR2 FQGTGA. The CDR3 runs 14 residues. This CDR3 is CASSLMDRAPEQFF. The CDR3, as DNA: TGTGCCAGCAGCTTAATGGACAGGGCGCCTGAGCAGTTCTTC.

V and J are TRBV11-3 and TRBJ2-1; TRBD1 matches 7 bases. CDR1 and CDR2 (germline): SGHNT, YENEEA. The V segment lost 4 bases and the J segment 7 bases; nucleotides outside the gene matches: 7. The CDR3 contains 14 residues. The DNA for the CDR3 is TGTGCCAGCAGCTCTCAGGGGGTTAAGAATGAGCAGTTCTTC. Amino acid sequence: CASSSQGVKNEQFF.

The chain has TRBV29-1 and TRBJ1-1, with TRBD1 matching 8 bases. This CDR3 has 13 amino acids. Trimming removed 2 bases from V and 4 bases from J; junction bases left unmatched: 3. In germline, CDR1 is SQVTM, CDR2 ANQGSEA. The CDR3 here is CSVEPGQGTEAFF. As DNA, the CDR3 is TGCAGCGTTGAACCCGGACAGGGCACTGAAGCTTTCTTT.

This clone showed up many times. This sequence joins TRBV21-1 and TRBJ2-2. TRBV21-1 is described as a pseudogene. This CDR3 is built from 13 residues. The CDR3, as DNA: TGTGCCAGCAGCCAAATCGACACCGGGGAGCTGTTTTTT. It translates to CASSQIDTGELFF.

The V and J genes are TRBV18 and TRBJ2-4; 13 bases line up with TRBD2. The CDR3 totals 17 residues. The V segment lost 3 bases and the J segment 3 bases; nucleotides outside the gene matches: 5. Germline-derived CDR1 and CDR2 are KGHSH and LQKENI. The CDR3 DNA is TGTGCCAGCTCACCGGGACTAGCGGGAACGGACAAAAACATTCAGTACTTC. This codes for CASSPGLAGTDKNIQYF. Variable domain in full (rest from reference TRBV18 and TRBJ2-4): NAGVMQNPRHLVRRRGQEARLRCSPMKGHSHVYWYRQLPEEGLKFMVYLQKENIIDESGMPKERFSAEFPKEGPSILRIQQVVRGDSAAYFCASSPGLAGTDKNIQYFGAGTRLSVL.

The chain has TRBV29-1 and TRBJ2-5, with 9 nucleotides matching TRBD2. The CDR3 has 16 amino acids. With V trimmed by 8 bases and J by 5 bases, 18 bases remained unmatched. From germline, CDR1 is SQVTM and CDR2 ANQGSEA. In nucleotides, the CDR3 is TGCAGCATAGCCGGCGGTAGCGGGGGTTGGAAGGAGACCCAGTACTTC. Its translation: CSIAGGSGGWKETQYF.

The chain is built from TRBV4-1 and TRBJ1-2; 7 bases map to TRBD1. Per germline, CDR1 MGHRA and CDR2 YSYEKL. There are 15 residues in the CDR3. The ends lost 4 bases at V and 3 bases at J; junction bases unmatched: 8. The CDR3 region is CASSRNPQGDYGYTF. The DNA for the CDR3 is TGCGCCAGCAGCCGGAATCCGCAGGGGGACTATGGCTACACCTTC.

The V and J genes are TRBV21-1 and TRBJ2-1. TRBV21-1 is annotated as a pseudogene. The CDR3 sequence is 16 residues long. CDR3 sequence reads: CASGLTSGSSYNEQFF. The CDR3 nucleotides are TGTGCCAGTGGACTTACATCAGGGAGCTCCTACAATGAGCAGTTCTTC.